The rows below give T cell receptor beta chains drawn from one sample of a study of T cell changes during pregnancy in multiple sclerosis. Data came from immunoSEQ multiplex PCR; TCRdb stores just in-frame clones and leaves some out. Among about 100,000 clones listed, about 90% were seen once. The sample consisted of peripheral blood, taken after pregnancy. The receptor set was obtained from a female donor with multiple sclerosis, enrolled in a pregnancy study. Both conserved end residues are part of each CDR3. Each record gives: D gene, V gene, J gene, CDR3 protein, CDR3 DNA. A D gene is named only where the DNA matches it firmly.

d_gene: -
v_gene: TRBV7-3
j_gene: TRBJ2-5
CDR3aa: CASSLLAQETQYF
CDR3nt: TGTGCCAGCAGCTTACTAGCTCAAGAGACCCAGTACTTC

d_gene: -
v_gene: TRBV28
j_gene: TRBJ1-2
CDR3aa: CASGGQLYGYTF
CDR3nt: TGTGCCAGCGGAGGACAGCTTTATGGCTACACCTTC

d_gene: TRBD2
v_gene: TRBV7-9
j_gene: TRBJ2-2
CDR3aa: CASTKVGRENQNTGELFF
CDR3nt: TGTGCCAGCACCAAAGTGGGGCGGGAGAACCAGAACACCGGGGAGCTGTTTTTT

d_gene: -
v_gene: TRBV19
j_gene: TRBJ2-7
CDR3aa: CASKSSASSYEQYF
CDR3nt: TGTGCCAGTAAGTCAAGTGCGAGCTCCTACGAGCAGTACTTC

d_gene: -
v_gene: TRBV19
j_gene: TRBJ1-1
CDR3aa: CASRQGFQAFF
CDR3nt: TGTGCCAGTAGGCAGGGTTTCCAAGCTTTCTTT

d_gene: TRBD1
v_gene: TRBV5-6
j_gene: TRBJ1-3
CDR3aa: CASSPGTGNAYWTGNTIYF
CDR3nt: TGTGCCAGCAGTCCCGGGACAGGGAATGCATATTGGACTGGAAACACCATATATTTT

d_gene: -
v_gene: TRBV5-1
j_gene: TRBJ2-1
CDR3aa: CASSGGTEPYNEQFF
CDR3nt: TGCGCCAGCAGCGGAGGGACAGAACCCTACAATGAGCAGTTCTTC

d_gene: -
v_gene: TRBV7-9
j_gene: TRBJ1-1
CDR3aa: CASSFNPVWTATGNTEAFF
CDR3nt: TGTGCCAGCAGCTTTAACCCTGTATGGACAGCCACCGGGAACACTGAAGCTTTCTTT

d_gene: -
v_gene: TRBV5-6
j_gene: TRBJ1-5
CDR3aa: CASSSRQLYSNQPQHF
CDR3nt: TGTGCCAGCAGCTCCCGACAGCTCTATAGCAATCAGCCCCAGCATTTT

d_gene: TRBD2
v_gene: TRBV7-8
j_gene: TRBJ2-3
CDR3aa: CASSLASGGRATDTQYF
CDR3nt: TGTGCCAGCAGCTTAGCGTCTGGCGGGAGGGCCACAGATACGCAGTATTTT

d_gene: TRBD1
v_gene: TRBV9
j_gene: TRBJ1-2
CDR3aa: CASSVMEGAGGYTF
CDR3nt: TGTGCCAGCAGCGTAATGGAGGGGGCTGGAGGCTACACCTTC

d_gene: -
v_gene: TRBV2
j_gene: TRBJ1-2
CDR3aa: CASSERGYGYTF
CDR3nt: TGTGCCAGCAGTGAGCGCGGGTATGGCTACACCTTC

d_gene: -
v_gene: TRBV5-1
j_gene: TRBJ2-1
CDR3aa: CASSSGLGGAYNEQFF
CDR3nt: TGCGCCAGCAGCTCTGGACTCGGTGGGGCCTACAATGAGCAGTTCTTC

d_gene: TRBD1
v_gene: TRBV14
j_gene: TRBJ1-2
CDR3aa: CASSLDRGYGYTF
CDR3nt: TGTGCCAGCAGCCTGGACAGGGGCTATGGCTACACCTTC

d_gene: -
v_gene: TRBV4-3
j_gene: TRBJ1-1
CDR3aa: CASSQESPGIGTEAFF
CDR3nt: TGCGCCAGCAGCCAAGAGTCTCCAGGGATCGGCACTGAAGCTTTCTTT

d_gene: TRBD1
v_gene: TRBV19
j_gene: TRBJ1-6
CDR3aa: CASRKLKGQYNSPLHF
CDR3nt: TGTGCCAGTAGGAAATTAAAGGGACAGTATAATTCACCCCTCCACTTT

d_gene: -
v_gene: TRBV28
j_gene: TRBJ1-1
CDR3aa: CASSLSRGRETEAFF
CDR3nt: TGTGCCAGCAGTTTATCGAGGGGGAGAGAAACTGAAGCTTTCTTT